The 23 T cell receptor beta chains below were found in one sample sequenced in a study of blood T cells in healthy people across ages (dated by TCRdb to the mid-2010s). Library preparation employed 5' RACE. The sequencer listed for this sample is Illumina HiSeq 2500. A second PCR of about 7 to 12 cycles was run with a J-beta primer mix and a sample-barcoded 5' primer. TCRdb reanalyzed the raw reads on its own, using fastp at Q25 for trimming and MiXCR for clone calling, and kept in-frame beta chains. CDR3 protein duplicates are merged, each entry listing the most common genes and DNA. The sample yields more than 750,000 distinct CDR3 sequences; just under 30% were counted once. About 10% of the sample rests with the top ten. The sample was also linked to a second study, of T cells of mothers and their children.

The material sequenced was blood. Receptors were obtained from a woman between 40 and 55 years old in good health.

Comment on this clonotype: One base away lies a much larger clone, so this may be a sequencing read error. The CDR3 sequence: CVSSLATGTYEQYF. As DNA, the CDR3 is TGCGTCAGCAGCCTTGCTACTGGTACCTACGAGCAGTACTTC. V is TRBV4-1 and J is TRBJ2-7; no reliable D call. The length of the CDR3 is 14 residues. Germline assignment: CDR1 MGHRA and CDR2 YSYEKL.

The chain couples TRBV30 to TRBJ1-5; D may be TRBD1 (6 bases). The V end was cut by 3 bases, the J end by 0 bases, with 12 bases between. From germline, CDR1 is GTSNPN and CDR2 SVGIG (reference sequence). CDR3 size: 15 residues. In nucleotides, the CDR3 is TGTGCCTGGAGCAAAGGGACAAATAGCAATCAGCCCCAGCATTTT. It encodes CAWSKGTNSNQPQHF.

In this sample, this clonotype turned up a few times. The V gene is TRBV29-1, the J gene TRBJ2-3, with 13 bases aligning to TRBD2. This CDR3 contains 15 residues. Per germline, CDR1 SQVTM and CDR2 ANQGSEA. J gave up 5 bases and V 3 bases, and 5 bases lay outside the gene matches. CDR3 amino acids: CSVEILAGGRDTQYF. In DNA, the CDR3 is TGCAGCGTTGAGATACTAGCGGGGGGGAGAGATACGCAGTATTTT.

Turning to this clonotype: Germline and junction disagree at one end, which may indicate a read error. The CDR3 DNA reads TGTAGTGCTAGAGATTGGACTAGGCACAATGAGCAGTTCTTC. Translation gives CSARDWTRHNEQFF. The chain combines TRBV20-1 with TRBJ2-1; TRBD2 matches 7 bases. The CDR3 loop spans 14 amino acids. Looked up from germline, CDR1 is DFQATT and CDR2 is SNEGSKA (reference sequence).

The chain carries TRBV7-2 and TRBJ1-6; D ambiguous. Per germline, CDR1 SGHTA and CDR2 FQGNSA. Trimming shortened V by 2 bases and J by 10 bases, and 18 bases separated the two germline ends. The CDR3 covers 16 residues. The CDR3 is CASSLNAGGLRSPLHF. DNA for the CDR3: TGTGCCAGCAGCTTAAATGCAGGTGGCTTACGGTCACCCCTCCACTTT.

The sample holds a few counts of this clonotype. This chain uses TRBV19 with TRBJ2-7; D is ambiguous. The CDR3 is 13 amino acids. The germline gives CDR1 LNHDA, CDR2 SQIVND (reference sequence). V was pared by 5 bases and J by 3 bases, with 11 bases between. CDR3 nucleotide sequence: TGTGCCAGTAGTTATACCGCTGGCTACGAGCAGTACTTC. Translation gives CASSYTAGYEQYF.

This clonotype was recorded at least ten times. This rearrangement joins TRBV5-6 to TRBJ1-2; D is unresolved. CDR3 length: 13 residues. Between the trimmed V and J ends, which lost 0 bases and 8 bases, there was a span of 11 bases. Germline V gene lookup returns CDR1 SGHDT and CDR2 YYEEEE. The CDR3 bases are TGTGCCAGCAGCTTGGAACAGAAAAGGGGCTACACCTTC. It is translated as CASSLEQKRGYTF.

The V and J genes are TRBV2 and TRBJ2-5; possible D gene TRBD1, 6 bases. The end of the DNA aligns better with TRBJ2-7, so the J call may be wrong. Looked up from germline, CDR1 is SNHLY and CDR2 is FYNNEI. The CDR3 has 13 residues. In nucleotides, the CDR3 is TGTGCCAGCAGTAAACAGGGATGGGACGAGCAGTACTTC. Translated: CASSKQGWDEQYF.

This clonotype was seen a handful of times. The rearrangement uses TRBV10-3 and TRBJ2-5; D perhaps matches TRBD2 (7 bases). V gave up 0 bases and J gave up 5 bases, with 13 bases separating them. This CDR3 region has 15 residues. Germline V gene lookup returns CDR1 ENHRY and CDR2 SYGVKD. DNA of the CDR3: TGTGCCATCAGTGAGTCTGCGGGGGCGCGGGAGACCCAGTACTTC. As protein: CAISESAGARETQYF.

The table lists this clonotype with a few counts. The chain combines TRBV7-2 with TRBJ2-5; a possible D gene is TRBD2 (6 bases). The V gene lost 3 bases and the J gene lost 1 base, with 15 bases spanning the gap. The germline V gene has CDR1 SGHTA and CDR2 FQGNSA. The CDR3 sequence is 16 residues long. The CDR3 sequence is CASSFQTWDSQETQYF. The CDR3 DNA follows: TGTGCCAGCAGCTTCCAAACGTGGGACTCCCAAGAGACCCAGTACTTC.

The rearrangement links TRBV15 to TRBJ2-3, with 9 bases that match TRBD2. Germline values: CDR1 LNHNV, CDR2 YYDKDF (reference sequence). The V segment lost 1 base and the J segment 4 bases; nucleotides outside the gene matches: 6. The CDR3 is made up of 16 amino acids. CDR3 DNA: TGTGCCACCAGCAGAGCTCCGGGACTAGCTCCAGATACGCAGTATTTT. Protein product: CATSRAPGLAPDTQYF.

This clonotype was seen a handful of times. The chain joins TRBV20-1 to TRBJ2-1; 7 nucleotides align to TRBD2. Losses at the gene ends were 1 base for V and 3 bases for J; bases not matched to a gene: 6. Germline V CDR1 and CDR2: DFQATT, SNEGSKA (reference sequence). This CDR3 spans 15 amino acids. The CDR3 is CSARGSSGDYNEQFF. The CDR3 nucleotides are TGCAGTGCTAGAGGGTCGAGCGGGGACTACAATGAGCAGTTCTTC.

This chain uses TRBV7-2 with TRBJ2-1; no clear D. Gene TRBJ2-7 matches the end of the DNA better, so the J call may be wrong. Germline values: CDR1 SGHTA, CDR2 FQGNSA. The CDR3 has 16 residues. The CDR3 loop is CASSLEASFSYNEQYF. CDR3 sequence (DNA): TGTGCCAGCAGCTTAGAGGCGTCTTTCTCCTACAATGAGCAGTACTTC.

Ten or more counts support this clonotype. The chain recombines TRBV24-1 with TRBJ2-3; D unclear. V was pared by 3 bases and J by 3 bases, with 12 bases between. There are 15 residues in the CDR3. Germline V lookup: CDR1 KGHDR, CDR2 SFDVKD. The CDR3 region has the DNA TGTGCCACCAGTGATCAAGTGTTCCAGACAGATACGCAGTATTTT. Its protein product is CATSDQVFQTDTQYF.

Details on this clonotype: This may be a read error, as it is one base from a much larger clone. The V gene is TRBV3-1, the J gene TRBJ2-1; D unclear. The CDR3 spans 14 residues. The germline V gene encodes CDR1 LGHDT and CDR2 YNNKEL (reference sequence). The CDR3 bases are TGTGCCGGCAGCCAAGGCTCTTTGTCTCATGAGCAGTTCTTC. Translating it yields CAGSQGSLSHEQFF.

Concerning this clonotype: An end of the junction does not agree with germline; a read error may underlie this. The rearrangement links TRBV12-3 or TRBV12-4 to TRBJ1-1, with D tentatively TRBD1 (5 bases). CDR3 size: 14 residues. The CDR3 nucleotides are TGTACCAGCAGTTTCGCAGGGATGAACACTGAAGCTTTCTTT. This encodes CTSSFAGMNTEAFF.

This clonotype was detected a few times. The rearrangement uses TRBV9 and TRBJ2-3; a weak D match, TRBD1 (5 bases). CDR1 SGDLS and CDR2 YYNGEE come from the germline V gene. The CDR3 extends over 14 amino acids. Between the trimmed V and J ends, which lost 1 base and 6 bases, there was a span of 12 bases. This CDR3 reads CASSVRWGADTQYF. DNA for the CDR3: TGTGCCAGCAGCGTAAGATGGGGCGCGGATACGCAGTATTTT.

This rearrangement joins TRBV20-1 to TRBJ2-7; no reliable D call. The CDR3 totals 15 residues. The V and J ends lost 7 bases and 0 bases respectively, with 19 bases between them. Germline loops: CDR1 DFQATT, CDR2 SNEGSKA (reference sequence). The CDR3 nucleotides read TGCAGTGTTCTGGCTGGCGGTGGCCTCTCCTACGAGCAGTACTTC. Its protein product is CSVLAGGGLSYEQYF.

The chain employs TRBV2 and TRBJ2-3, with D maybe TRBD1 (5 bases). This CDR3 has 15 amino acids. V gave up 7 bases and J gave up 2 bases, with 16 bases separating them. CDR1 is SNHLY, CDR2 FYNNEI, per germline. CDR3 amino acids: CASTPDTVSTDTQYF. In DNA, the CDR3 is TGTGCCAGCACCCCGGACACGGTCTCCACAGATACGCAGTATTTT.

A word on this clonotype: A read error may be the cause here, since a much bigger clone is one base away. The CDR3 DNA follows: TGCAGTGCTAGAAAGCAAGGGAGCCCGGGCCCCAATCAGCCCCAGCATTTT. It yields the protein CSARKQGSPGPNQPQHF. This rearrangement joins TRBV20-1 to TRBJ1-5; D is unresolved. Trimming pared 2 bases from V and 3 bases from J, leaving 20 bases between. Germline CDR1 is DFQATT and CDR2 is SNEGSKA (reference sequence). This CDR3 is built from 17 residues.

The chain combines TRBV12-3 or TRBV12-4 with TRBJ1-2, with D maybe TRBD1 (6 bases). The CDR3 is 13 amino acids. Trimming left V 3 bases short and J 3 bases short, with 8 bases between. As DNA, the CDR3 is TGTGCCAGCAGTTTTGGGGGCTACTATGGCTACACCTTC. Translated: CASSFGGYYGYTF.

A remark on this clonotype: The germline gene is not matched at one end of the junction; a read error may be the cause. This chain links TRBV5-6 with TRBJ2-3; D is perhaps TRBD1 (6 bases). From germline, CDR1 is SGHDT and CDR2 YYEEEE. This CDR3 is 15 amino acids long. The CDR3 region is CASSLAGFWTDAQYF. DNA of the CDR3: TGTGCCAGCAGCTTGGCGGGTTTTTGGACAGATGCGCAGTATTTT.

As for this clonotype: It may be a read error: a sequence one base away is much more abundant. This chain uses TRBV12-3 or TRBV12-4 with TRBJ2-1, with D perhaps matching TRBD2 (5 bases). The CDR3 has 15 amino acids. The V gene lost 6 bases and the J gene lost 6 bases, with 18 bases spanning the gap. In DNA, the CDR3 is TGTGCCAGCAGCCATACCGCGGAGGTACTCAATGAGCAGTTCTTC. Its translation: CASSHTAEVLNEQFF.